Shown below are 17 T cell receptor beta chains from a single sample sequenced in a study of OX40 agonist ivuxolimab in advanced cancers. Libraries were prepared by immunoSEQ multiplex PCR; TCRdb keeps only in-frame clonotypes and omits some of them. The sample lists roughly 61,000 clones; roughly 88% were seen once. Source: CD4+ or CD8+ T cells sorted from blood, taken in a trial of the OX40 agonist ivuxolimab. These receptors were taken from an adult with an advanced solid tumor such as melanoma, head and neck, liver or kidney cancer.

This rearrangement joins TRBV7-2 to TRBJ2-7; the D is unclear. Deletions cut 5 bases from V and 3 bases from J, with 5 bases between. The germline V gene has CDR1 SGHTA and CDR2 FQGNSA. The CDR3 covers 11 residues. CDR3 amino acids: CASSQHYEQYF. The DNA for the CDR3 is TGTGCCAGCAGCCAACACTACGAGCAGTACTTC.

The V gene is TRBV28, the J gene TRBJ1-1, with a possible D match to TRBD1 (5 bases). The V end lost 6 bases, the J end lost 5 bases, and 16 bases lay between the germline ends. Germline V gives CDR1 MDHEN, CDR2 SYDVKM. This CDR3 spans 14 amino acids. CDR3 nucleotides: TGTGCCAGCAGGGACTATCGGGGGGGAACTGAAGCTTTCTTT. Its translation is CASRDYRGGTEAFF.

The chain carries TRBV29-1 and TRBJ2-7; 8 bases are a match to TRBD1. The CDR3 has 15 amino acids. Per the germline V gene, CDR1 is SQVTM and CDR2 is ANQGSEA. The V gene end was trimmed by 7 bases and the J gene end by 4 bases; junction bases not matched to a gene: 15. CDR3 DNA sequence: TGCAGCGCTCTTACCCCGGACAGGGTGGGGTACGAGCAGTACTTC. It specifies CSALTPDRVGYEQYF.

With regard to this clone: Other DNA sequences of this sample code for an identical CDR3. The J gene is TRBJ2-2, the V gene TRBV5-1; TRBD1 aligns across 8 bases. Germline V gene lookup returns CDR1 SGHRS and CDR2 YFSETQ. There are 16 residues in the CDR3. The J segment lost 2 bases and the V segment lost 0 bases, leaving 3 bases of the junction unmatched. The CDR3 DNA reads TGCGCCAGCAGCTTGGCAGGGGGCGCTAACACCGGGGAGCTGTTTTTT. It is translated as CASSLAGGANTGELFF.

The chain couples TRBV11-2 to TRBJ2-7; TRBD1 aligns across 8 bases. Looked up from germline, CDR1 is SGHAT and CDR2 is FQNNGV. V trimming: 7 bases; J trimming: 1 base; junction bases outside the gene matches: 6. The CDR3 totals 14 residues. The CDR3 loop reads CASTKDRGSYEQYF. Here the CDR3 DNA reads TGTGCCAGCACCAAAGACAGGGGATCCTACGAGCAGTACTTC.

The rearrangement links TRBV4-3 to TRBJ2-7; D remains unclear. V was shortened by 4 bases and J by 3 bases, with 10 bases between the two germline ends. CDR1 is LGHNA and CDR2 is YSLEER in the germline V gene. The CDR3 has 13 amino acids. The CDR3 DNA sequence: TGCGCCAGCAGCCCGGAGTTAAGCTACGAGCAGTACTTC. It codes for CASSPELSYEQYF.

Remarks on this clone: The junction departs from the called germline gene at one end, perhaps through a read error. CDR3 DNA: TGTGCCTGGAGTGTAAATGAGAAGAGTCGGCATTTT. This sequence encodes CAWSVNEKSRHF. The rearrangement uses TRBV30 and TRBJ2-3, with unresolved D. Germline V CDR1 and CDR2: GTSNPN, SVGIG (reference sequence). This CDR3 contains 12 residues. Based on the CDR3 plus reference TRBV30 and TRBJ2-3, the full variable domain is SQTIHQWPATLVQPVGSPLSLECTVEGTSNPNLYWYRQAAGRGLQLLFYSVGIGQISSEVPQNLSASRPQDRQFILSSKKLLLSDSGFYLCAWSVNEKSRHFGPGTRLTVL.

The CDR3 here is CASSRGQGGDNEQFF. Here the CDR3 DNA reads TGTGCCAGTAGTAGGGGACAGGGCGGGGACAATGAGCAGTTCTTC. The rearrangement joins TRBV19 to TRBJ2-1; TRBD1 aligns across 9 bases. The trim removed 4 bases at V and 5 bases at J, leaving 6 bases unmatched. This CDR3 is 15 amino acids long. From germline, CDR1 is LNHDA and CDR2 SQIVND (reference sequence).

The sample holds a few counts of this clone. In nucleotides, the CDR3 is TGCGCCAGCAGCCAAGATGGGACAGCAACTGAAGCTTTCTTT. Protein: CASSQDGTATEAFF. This chain links TRBV4-1 with TRBJ1-1, with 7 nucleotides matching TRBD1. Germline trimming cut 0 bases from V and 5 bases from J; bases unmatched to any gene: 3. This CDR3 spans 14 amino acids. The germline CDR1 and CDR2 sequences are MGHRA and YSYEKL.

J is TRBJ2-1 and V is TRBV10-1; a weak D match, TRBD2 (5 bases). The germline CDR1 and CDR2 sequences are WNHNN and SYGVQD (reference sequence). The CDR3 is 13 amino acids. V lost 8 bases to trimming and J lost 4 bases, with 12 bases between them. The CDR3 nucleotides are TGCGCCAGCTCCTGGAGGCCGTACAATGAGCAGTTCTTC. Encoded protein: CASSWRPYNEQFF.

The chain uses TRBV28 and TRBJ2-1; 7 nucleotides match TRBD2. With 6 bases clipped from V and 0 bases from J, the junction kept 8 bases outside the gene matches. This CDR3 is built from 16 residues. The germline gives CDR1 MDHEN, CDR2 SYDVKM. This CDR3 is CASSSSSGVSYNEQFF. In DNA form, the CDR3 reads TGTGCCAGCAGCTCGTCTAGCGGCGTCTCCTACAATGAGCAGTTCTTC.

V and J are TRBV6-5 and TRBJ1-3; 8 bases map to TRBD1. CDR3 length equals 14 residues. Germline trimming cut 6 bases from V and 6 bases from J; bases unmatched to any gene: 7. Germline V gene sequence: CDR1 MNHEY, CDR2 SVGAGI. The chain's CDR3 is CASSNAGGENTIYF. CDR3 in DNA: TGTGCCAGCAGCAACGCAGGGGGCGAAAACACCATATATTTT.

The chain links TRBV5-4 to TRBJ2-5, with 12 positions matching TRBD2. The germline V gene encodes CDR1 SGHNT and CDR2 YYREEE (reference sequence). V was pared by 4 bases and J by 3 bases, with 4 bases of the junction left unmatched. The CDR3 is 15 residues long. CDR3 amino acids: CASSHRLAGEETQYF. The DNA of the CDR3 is TGTGCCAGCAGCCACAGACTAGCGGGAGAAGAGACCCAGTACTTC.

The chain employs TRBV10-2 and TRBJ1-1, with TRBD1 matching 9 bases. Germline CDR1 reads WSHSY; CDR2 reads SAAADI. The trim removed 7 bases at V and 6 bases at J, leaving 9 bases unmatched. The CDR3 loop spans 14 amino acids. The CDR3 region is CASTLTGGFAEAFF. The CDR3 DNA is TGCGCCAGCACCTTGACAGGGGGGTTCGCTGAAGCTTTCTTT.

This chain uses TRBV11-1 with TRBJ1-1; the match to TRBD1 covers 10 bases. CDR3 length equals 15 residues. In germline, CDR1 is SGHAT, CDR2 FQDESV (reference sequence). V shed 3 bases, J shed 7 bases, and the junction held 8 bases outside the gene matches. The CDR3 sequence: CASSFPGTGAYEAFF. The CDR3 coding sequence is TGTGCCAGCAGCTTCCCCGGGACAGGGGCCTATGAAGCTTTCTTT.

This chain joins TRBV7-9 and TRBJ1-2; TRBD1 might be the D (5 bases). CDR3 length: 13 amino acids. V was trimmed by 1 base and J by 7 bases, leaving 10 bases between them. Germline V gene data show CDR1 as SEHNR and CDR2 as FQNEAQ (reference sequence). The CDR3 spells CASSLVGDSGYTF. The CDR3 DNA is TGTGCCAGCAGCTTAGTGGGCGACAGTGGCTACACCTTC.

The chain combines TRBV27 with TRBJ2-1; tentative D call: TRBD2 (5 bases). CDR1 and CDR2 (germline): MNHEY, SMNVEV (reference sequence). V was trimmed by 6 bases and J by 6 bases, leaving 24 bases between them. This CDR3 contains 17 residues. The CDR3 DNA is TGTGCCAGCAGCCCGACGCTACTAGTCACTTGGGGCAATGAGCAGTTCTTC. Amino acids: CASSPTLLVTWGNEQFF.